The clone carrying this TCR beta chain is a singleton in its sample. Measured with immunoSEQ multiplex PCR; TCRdb has only the in-frame clones, and not every one. The sample consists of fewer than 85,000 clones, about 96% of them appearing once. The entry originates in a study of technical replicates of blood from several donors. Per the germline V gene, CDR1 is SGDLS and CDR2 is YYNGEE. CDR3 size: 17 residues. Trimming left V 3 bases short and J 4 bases short, with 21 bases between. The receptor was isolated from a human donor in good health. The sequenced sample consisted of T cells isolated from PBMCs. The V call is TRBV9, the J call TRBJ2-3; no reliable D call. CDR3 loop: CASSGPESVGYPDTQYF. The CDR3 nucleotides read TGTGCCAGCAGCGGACCAGAATCCGTCGGGTACCCAGATACGCAGTATTTT.